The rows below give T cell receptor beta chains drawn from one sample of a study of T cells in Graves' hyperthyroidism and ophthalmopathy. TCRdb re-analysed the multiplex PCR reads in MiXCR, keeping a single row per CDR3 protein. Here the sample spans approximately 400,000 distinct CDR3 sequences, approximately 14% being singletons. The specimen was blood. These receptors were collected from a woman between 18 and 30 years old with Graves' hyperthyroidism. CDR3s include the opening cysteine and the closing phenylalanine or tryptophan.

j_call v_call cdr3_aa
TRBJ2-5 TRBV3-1 CASSQIAGGPRETQYF
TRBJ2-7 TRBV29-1 CSVTSPDHFEQYF
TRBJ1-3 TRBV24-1 CATSDPGVENTIYF
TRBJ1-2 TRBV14 CASSQDRLHYGYTF
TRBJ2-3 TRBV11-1 CASSSSRMWEVAGDSSTQYF
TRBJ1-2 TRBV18 CASSPLPVTELLVNDGYTF
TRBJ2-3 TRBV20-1 CSARDRLAGGIVDTQYF
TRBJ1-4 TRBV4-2 CASSQVQGVNEKLFF
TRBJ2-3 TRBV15 CATSSHTRDRDTDTQYF
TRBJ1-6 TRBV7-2 CASSLAAPGGGRSPLHF
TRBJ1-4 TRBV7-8 CASSSDRGSGEKLFF
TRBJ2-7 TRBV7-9 CASSLRNDPDGTYEQYF
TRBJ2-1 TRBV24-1 CATSLLGGRNEQFF
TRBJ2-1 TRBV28 CASRPDSRSYNEQFF
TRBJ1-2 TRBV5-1 CASSFYATGSYGYTF
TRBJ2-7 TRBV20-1 CSALDGYEQYF
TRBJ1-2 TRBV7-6 CASSNPAGQYDFYGYTF
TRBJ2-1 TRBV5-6 CASSLAREQFF
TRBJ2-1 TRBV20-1 CSARDLEGVFDNEQFF
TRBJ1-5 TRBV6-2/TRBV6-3 CASSYWRSGNQPQHF
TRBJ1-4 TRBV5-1 CASSLTPGGSGEKLFF
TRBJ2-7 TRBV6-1 CASSDGSYEQYF
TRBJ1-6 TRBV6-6 CASSYVSGAQSPLHF
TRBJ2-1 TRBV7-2 CASSLTLVGQGYYNEQFF
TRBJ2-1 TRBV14 CASSPPPASGIRFGRQFF
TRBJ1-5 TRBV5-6 CASSFRWTAQSNQPQHF
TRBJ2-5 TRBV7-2 CASSLLRTSGGAPKYF
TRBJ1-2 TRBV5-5 CASRPKFTGDYGYTF
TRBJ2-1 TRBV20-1 CSSRTSGIYNEQFF
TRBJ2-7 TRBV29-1 CSVADSSYEQYF
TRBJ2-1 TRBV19 CASKSTGSDEQFF
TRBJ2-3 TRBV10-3 CAISDVKGRDSNTQYF
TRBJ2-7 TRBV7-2 CASSLALTGRSSYEQYF
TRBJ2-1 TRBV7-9 CASSLTSGPYNEQFF
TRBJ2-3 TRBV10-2 CASSAIQAPSTDTQYF
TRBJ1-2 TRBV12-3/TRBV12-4 CASSFVQGAGLGYTF
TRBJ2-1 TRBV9 CASSPRRQSYNEQFF
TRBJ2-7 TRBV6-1 CASSEDTDYEQYF
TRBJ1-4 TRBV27 CASSLQGPEKLFF
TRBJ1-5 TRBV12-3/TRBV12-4 CASRGGGNQPQHF
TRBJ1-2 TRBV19 CASNHRGDNYGYTF
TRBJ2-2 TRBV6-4 CASSTGQETDTGELFF
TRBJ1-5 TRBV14 CASSRGGTGNQPQHF
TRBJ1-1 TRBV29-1 CSVESRGSNTEAFF